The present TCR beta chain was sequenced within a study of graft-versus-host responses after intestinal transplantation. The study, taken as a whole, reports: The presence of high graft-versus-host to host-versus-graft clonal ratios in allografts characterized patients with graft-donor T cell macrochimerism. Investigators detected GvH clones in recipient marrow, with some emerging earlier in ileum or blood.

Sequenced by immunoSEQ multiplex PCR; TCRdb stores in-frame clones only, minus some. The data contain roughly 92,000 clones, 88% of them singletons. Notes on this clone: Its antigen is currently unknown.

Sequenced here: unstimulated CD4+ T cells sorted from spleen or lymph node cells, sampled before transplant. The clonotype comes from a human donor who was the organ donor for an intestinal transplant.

As DNA, the CDR3 is TGTGCCAGTAGTCCCCGAGCTAGCGGGCAACCGAGGGAGCAGTACTTC. This gives the protein CASSPRASGQPREQYF. V usage is TRBV19 and J usage is TRBJ2-7, with 8 bases lining up with TRBD2. Germline V gives CDR1 LNHDA, CDR2 SQIVND (reference sequence). V lost 5 bases, J lost 7 bases, and 16 bases stayed unmatched. This CDR3 is built from 16 residues.